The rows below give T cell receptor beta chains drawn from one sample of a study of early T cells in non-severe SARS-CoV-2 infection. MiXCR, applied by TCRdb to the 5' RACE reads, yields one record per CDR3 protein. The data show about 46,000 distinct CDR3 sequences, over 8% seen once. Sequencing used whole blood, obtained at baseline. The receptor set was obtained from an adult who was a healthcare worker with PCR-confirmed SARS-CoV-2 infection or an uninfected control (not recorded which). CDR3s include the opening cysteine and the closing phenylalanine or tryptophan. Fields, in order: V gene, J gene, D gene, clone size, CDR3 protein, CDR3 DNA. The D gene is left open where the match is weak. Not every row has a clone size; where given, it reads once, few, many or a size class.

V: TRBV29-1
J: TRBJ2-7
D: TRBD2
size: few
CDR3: CSVSSPSGGPYEQYF
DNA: TGCAGCGTGTCCAGCCCCAGCGGGGGACCCTACGAGCAGTACTTC

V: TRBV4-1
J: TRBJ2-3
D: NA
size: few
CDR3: CASSQEEADTQYF
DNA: TGCGCCAGCAGCCAGGAGGAGGCAGATACGCAGTATTTT

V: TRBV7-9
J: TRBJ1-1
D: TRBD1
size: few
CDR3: CASSLEGGGTEAFF
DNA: TGTGCCAGCAGCTTAGAAGGGGGCGGCACTGAAGCTTTCTTT

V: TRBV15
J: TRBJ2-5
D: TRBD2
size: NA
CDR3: CATSRGLAGGLETQYF
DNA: TGTGCCACCAGCAGAGGGCTAGCGGGAGGGTTGGAGACCCAGTACTTC

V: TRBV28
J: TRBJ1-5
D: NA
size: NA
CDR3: CATEQSLNQPQHF
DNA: TGTGCCACTGAACAATCTCTAAATCAGCCCCAGCATTTT

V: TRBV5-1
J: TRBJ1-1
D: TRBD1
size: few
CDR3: CASSPGTGMNTEAFF
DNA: TGCGCCAGCAGTCCCGGGACAGGGATGAACACTGAAGCTTTCTTT

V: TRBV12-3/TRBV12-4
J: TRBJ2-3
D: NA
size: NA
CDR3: CASSPPKATDTQYF
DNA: TGTGCCAGCTCCCCTCCGAAGGCCACAGATACGCAGTATTTT

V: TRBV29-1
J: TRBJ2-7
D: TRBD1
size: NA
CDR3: CSVETLTGEYEQYF
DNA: TGCAGCGTTGAAACCCTGACAGGGGAATACGAGCAGTACTTC

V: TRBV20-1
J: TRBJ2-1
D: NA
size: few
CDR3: CSASKLLEFRYNEQFF
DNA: TGCAGTGCTAGCAAACTACTAGAGTTCCGCTACAATGAGCAGTTCTTC

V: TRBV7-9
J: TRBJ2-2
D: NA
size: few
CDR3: CASSLYRTRDTGELFF
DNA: TGTGCCAGCAGCTTATACCGGACACGTGACACCGGGGAGCTGTTTTTT

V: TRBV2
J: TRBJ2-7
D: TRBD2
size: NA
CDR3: CASRGIAGAFEQYF
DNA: TGTGCCAGCAGGGGAATTGCGGGAGCATTCGAGCAGTACTTC

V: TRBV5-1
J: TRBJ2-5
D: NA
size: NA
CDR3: CASSLDTETQYF
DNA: TGCGCCAGCAGCTTGGATACGGAGACCCAGTACTTC

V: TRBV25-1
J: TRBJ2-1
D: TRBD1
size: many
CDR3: CASSDDRAYNEQFF
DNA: TGTGCCAGCAGCGATGACAGGGCCTACAATGAGCAGTTCTTC

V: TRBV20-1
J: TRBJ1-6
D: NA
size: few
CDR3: CSARESGGYNSPLHF
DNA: TGCAGTGCTAGGGAATCGGGGGGTTATAATTCACCCCTCCACTTT

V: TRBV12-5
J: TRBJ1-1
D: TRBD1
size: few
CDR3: CASGLRAGGEAFF
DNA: TGTGCTAGTGGTTTGAGGGCAGGGGGTGAAGCTTTCTTT

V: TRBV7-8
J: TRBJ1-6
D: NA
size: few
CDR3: CASSLEGLTPLHF
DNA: TGTGCCAGCAGCTTGGAGGGGCTGACACCCCTCCACTTT

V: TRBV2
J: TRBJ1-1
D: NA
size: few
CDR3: CASSEAGGDTEAFF
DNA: TGTGCCAGCAGTGAAGCAGGGGGAGACACTGAAGCTTTCTTT

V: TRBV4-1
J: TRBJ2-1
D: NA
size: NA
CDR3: CASSPSPGRRNNEQFF
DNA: TGCGCCAGCAGTCCAAGTCCGGGCCGTCGGAACAATGAGCAGTTCTTC

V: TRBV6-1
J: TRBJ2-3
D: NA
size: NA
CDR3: CASSEAQVSFADTQYF
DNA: TGTGCCAGCAGTGAAGCGCAGGTTAGCTTCGCAGATACGCAGTATTTT

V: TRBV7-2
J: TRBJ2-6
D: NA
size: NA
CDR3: CASSLRSGANVLTF
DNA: TGTGCCAGCAGCTTGAGATCTGGGGCCAACGTCCTGACTTTC

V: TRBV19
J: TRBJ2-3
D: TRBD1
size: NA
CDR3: CAISPRQGASTDTQYF
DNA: TGTGCCATCTCACCGCGACAGGGGGCTAGCACAGATACGCAGTATTTT

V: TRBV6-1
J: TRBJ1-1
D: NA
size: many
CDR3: CASSESGVGGVAFF
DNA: TGTGCCAGCAGTGAGAGTGGTGTCGGGGGAGTTGCTTTCTTT

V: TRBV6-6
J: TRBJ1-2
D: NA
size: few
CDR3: CASSRNRDPLGYTF
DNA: TGTGCCAGCAGTCGGAACAGGGACCCACTTGGCTACACCTTC

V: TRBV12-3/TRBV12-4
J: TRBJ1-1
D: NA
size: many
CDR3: CASKRWEGIVAEAFF
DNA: TGTGCCAGCAAAAGGTGGGAAGGGATCGTGGCTGAAGCTTTCTTT

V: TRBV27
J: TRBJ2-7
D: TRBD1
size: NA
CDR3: CASRDRSSSEQYF
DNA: TGTGCCAGCCGGGACAGGTCCTCCTCCGAGCAGTACTTC

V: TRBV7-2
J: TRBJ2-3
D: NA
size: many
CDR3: CASSFGKNTDTQYF
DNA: TGTGCCAGCAGCTTCGGGAAGAACACAGATACGCAGTATTTT

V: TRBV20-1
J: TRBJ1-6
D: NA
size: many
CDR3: CSAREPGQYNSPLHF
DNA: TGCAGTGCTAGAGAACCGGGACAATATAATTCACCCCTCCACTTT

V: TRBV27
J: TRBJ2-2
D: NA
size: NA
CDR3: CASSLSGTLNTGELFF
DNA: TGTGCCAGCAGTTTATCAGGGACGCTGAACACCGGGGAGCTGTTTTTT

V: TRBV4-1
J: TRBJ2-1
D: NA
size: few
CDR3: CASSHGLVNEQFF
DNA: TGCGCCAGCAGCCACGGGCTAGTTAATGAGCAGTTCTTC

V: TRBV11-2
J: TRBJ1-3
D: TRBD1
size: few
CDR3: CASSLMTGHTIYF
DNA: TGTGCCAGCAGCTTGATGACAGGGCACACCATATATTTT

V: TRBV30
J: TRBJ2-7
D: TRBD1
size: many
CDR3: CALTGASEQYF
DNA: TGTGCCTTGACAGGGGCGAGCGAGCAGTACTTC

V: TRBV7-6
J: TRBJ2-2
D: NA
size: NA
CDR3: CASSLRGLNTGELFF
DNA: TGTGCCAGCAGCTTACGGGGGCTCAACACCGGGGAGCTGTTTTTT

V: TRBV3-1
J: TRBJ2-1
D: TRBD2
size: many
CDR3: CASSQGGGSSYNEQFF
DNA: TGTGCCAGCAGCCAAGGCGGGGGGAGCTCCTACAATGAGCAGTTCTTC